These 6 T cell receptor beta chains came from one sample sequenced in a study of T cells in Graves' hyperthyroidism and ophthalmopathy. Researchers amplified the TCR beta CDR3 regions from RNA transcripts. First-round RT-PCR with HTBI primers amplified the TCR CDR3 region. TCRdb ran MiXCR on the multiplex PCR reads and lists one entry per CDR3 protein. This table has 300,000 to 450,000 distinct CDR3 sequences, about 17% appearing once. Sequencing was carried out using blood. These receptors were obtained from a woman between 25 and 40 years old with Graves' hyperthyroidism that later progressed to Graves' ophthalmopathy.

The rearrangement links TRBV7-2 to TRBJ2-2; 11 bases map to TRBD2. Germline loops: CDR1 SGHTA, CDR2 FQGNSA. V trimming: 1 base; J trimming: 7 bases; junction bases outside the gene matches: 2. The CDR3 runs 15 residues. The CDR3 here is CASSLVAGGFGELFF. DNA of the CDR3: TGTGCCAGCAGCTTAGTAGCGGGAGGGTTCGGGGAGCTGTTTTTT. Using reference TRBV7-2 and TRBJ2-2 for the parts outside the CDR3, the full variable domain is GAGVSQSPSNKVTEKGKDVELRCDPISGHTALYWYRQSLGQGLEFLIYFQGNSAPDKSGLPSDRFSAERTGGSVSTLTIQRTQQEDSAVYLCASSLVAGGFGELFFGEGSRLTVL.

This chain joins TRBV19 and TRBJ1-1; weak D call: TRBD1 (5 bases). The V gene lost 5 bases and the J gene lost 1 base, with 17 bases spanning the gap. The V gene's germline CDR1 is LNHDA and CDR2 SQIVND (reference sequence). This CDR3 contains 16 residues. The CDR3 reads CASSVQGLGANTEAFF. Written as DNA, the CDR3 is TGTGCCAGTAGTGTGCAGGGTTTGGGTGCGAACACTGAAGCTTTCTTT.

Ten or more counts support this clonotype. V gene TRBV27 combines with J gene TRBJ1-6; a possible D gene is TRBD1 (5 bases). This CDR3 is 14 amino acids long. V lost 2 bases, J lost 10 bases, and 12 bases lay in between. The germline V gene has CDR1 MNHEY and CDR2 SMNVEV (reference sequence). The CDR3 loop is CASSLEGIASPLHF. CDR3 bases: TGTGCCAGCAGTTTAGAGGGGATCGCGTCACCCCTCCACTTT.

This clonotype came up a few times. This rearrangement joins TRBV20-1 to TRBJ2-2; maybe TRBD1 (5 bases). Between the trimmed V and J ends, which lost 0 bases and 8 bases, there was a span of 10 bases. This CDR3 is built from 13 residues. The germline CDR1 and CDR2 sequences are DFQATT and SNEGSKA (reference sequence). This CDR3 reads CSAREIWTGELFF. The CDR3 DNA reads TGCAGTGCTAGAGAGATCTGGACAGGGGAGCTGTTTTTT.

This clonotype occurred many times. V and J are TRBV12-3 or TRBV12-4 and TRBJ1-2, with D uncertain. The CDR3 has 14 residues. Between the trimmed V and J ends, which lost 2 bases and 6 bases, there was a span of 13 bases. This CDR3 reads CASSLSGPGDGYTF. The DNA for the CDR3 is TGTGCCAGCAGTTTATCGGGTCCTGGGGATGGCTACACCTTC.

This clonotype was observed once. This chain joins TRBV29-1 and TRBJ2-5; D may be TRBD2 (6 bases). The V end was cut by 4 bases, the J end by 5 bases, with 20 bases between. Germline V gives CDR1 SQVTM, CDR2 ANQGSEA. This CDR3 is built from 15 residues. For the CDR3, the DNA is TGCAGCGTTGTCCCACCGGGAGTGGAGGGGGAGACCCAGTACTTC. It is translated as CSVVPPGVEGETQYF.